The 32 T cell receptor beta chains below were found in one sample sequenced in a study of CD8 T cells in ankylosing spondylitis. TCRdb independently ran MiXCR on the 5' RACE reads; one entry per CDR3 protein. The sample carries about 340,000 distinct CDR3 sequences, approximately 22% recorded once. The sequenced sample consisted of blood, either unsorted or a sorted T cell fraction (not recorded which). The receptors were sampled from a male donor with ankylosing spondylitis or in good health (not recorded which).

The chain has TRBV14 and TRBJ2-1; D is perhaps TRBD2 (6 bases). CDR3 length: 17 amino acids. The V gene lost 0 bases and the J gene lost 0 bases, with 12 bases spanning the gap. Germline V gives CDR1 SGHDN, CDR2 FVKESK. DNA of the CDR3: TGTGCCAGCAGCCAAGAATTGGGGACTGTCTCCTACAATGAGCAGTTCTTC. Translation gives CASSQELGTVSYNEQFF.

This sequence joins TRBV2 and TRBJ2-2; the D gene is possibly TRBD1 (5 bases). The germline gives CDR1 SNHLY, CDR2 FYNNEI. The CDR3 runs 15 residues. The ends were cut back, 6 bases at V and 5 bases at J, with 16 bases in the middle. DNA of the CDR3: TGTGCCAGCAGGCCCAAAGGGGCCGTGACCGGGGAGCTGTTTTTT. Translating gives CASRPKGAVTGELFF.

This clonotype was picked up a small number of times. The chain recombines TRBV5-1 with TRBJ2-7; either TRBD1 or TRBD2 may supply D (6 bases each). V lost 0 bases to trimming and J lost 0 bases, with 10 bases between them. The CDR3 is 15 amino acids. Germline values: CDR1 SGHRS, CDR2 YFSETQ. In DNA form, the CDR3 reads TGCGCCAGCAGCTTGGCGGGGGACAACTCCTACGAGCAGTACTTC. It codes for CASSLAGDNSYEQYF.

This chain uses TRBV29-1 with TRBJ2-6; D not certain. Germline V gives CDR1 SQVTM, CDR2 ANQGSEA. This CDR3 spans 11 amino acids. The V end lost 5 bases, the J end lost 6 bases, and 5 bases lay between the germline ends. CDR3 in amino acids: CSVTTANVLTF. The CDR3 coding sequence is TGCAGCGTTACAACGGCCAACGTCCTGACTTTC.

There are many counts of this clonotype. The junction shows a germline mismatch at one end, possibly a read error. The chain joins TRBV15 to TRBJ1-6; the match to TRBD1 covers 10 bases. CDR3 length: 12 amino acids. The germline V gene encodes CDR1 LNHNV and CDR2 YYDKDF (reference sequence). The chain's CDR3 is CATSRDGTGEDF. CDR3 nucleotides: TGTGCCACCAGCAGAGATGGGACAGGGGAGGACTTT.

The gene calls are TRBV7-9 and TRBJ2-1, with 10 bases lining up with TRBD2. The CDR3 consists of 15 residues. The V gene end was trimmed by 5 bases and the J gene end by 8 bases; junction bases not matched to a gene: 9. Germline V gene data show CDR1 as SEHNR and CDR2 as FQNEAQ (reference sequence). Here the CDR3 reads CASSNLAGAKDEQFF. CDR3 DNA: TGTGCCAGCAGCAACCTAGCGGGGGCCAAGGATGAGCAGTTCTTC. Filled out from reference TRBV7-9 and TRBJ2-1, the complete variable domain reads DTGVSQNPRHKITKRGQNVTFRCDPISEHNRLYWYRQTLGQGPEFLTYFQNEAQLEKSRLLSDRFSAERPKGSFSTLEIQRTEQGDSAMYLCASSNLAGAKDEQFFGPGTRLTVL.

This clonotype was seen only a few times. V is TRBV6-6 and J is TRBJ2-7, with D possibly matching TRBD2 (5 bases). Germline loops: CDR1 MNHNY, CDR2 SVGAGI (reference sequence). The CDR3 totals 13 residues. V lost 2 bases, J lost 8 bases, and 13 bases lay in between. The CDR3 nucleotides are TGTGCCAGCAGTTACACGGTCGGGGAGAAGCAGTACTTC. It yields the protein CASSYTVGEKQYF.

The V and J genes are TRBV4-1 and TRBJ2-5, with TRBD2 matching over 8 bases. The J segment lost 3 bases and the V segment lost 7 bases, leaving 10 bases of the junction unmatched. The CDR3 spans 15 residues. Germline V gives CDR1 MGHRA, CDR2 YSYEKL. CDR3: CASTPISGVKETQYF. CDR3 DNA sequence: TGCGCCAGCACACCAATTAGCGGGGTAAAAGAGACCCAGTACTTC.

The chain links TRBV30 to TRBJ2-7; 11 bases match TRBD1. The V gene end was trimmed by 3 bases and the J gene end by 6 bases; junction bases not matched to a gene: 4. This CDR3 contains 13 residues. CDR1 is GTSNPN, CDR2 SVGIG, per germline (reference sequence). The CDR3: CAWRGTGGSEQYF. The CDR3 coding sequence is TGTGCCTGGAGAGGGACAGGGGGGAGCGAGCAGTACTTC. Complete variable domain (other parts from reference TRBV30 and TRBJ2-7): SQTIHQWPATLVQPVGSPLSLECTVEGTSNPNLYWYRQAAGRGLQLLFYSVGIGQISSEVPQNLSASRPQDRQFILSSKKLLLSDSGFYLCAWRGTGGSEQYFGPGTRLTVT.

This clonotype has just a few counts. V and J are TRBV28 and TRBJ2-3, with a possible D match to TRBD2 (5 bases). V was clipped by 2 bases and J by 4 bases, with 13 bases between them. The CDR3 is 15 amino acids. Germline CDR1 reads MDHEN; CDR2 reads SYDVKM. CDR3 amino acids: CASSLSASWADTQYF. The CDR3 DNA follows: TGTGCCAGCAGTTTAAGTGCTAGCTGGGCAGATACGCAGTATTTT.

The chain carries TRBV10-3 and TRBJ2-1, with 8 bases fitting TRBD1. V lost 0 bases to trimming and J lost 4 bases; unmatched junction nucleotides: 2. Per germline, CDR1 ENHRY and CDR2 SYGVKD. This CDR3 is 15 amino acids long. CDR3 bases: TGTGCCATCAGTGAGTCGGGACAGGCATACAATGAGCAGTTCTTC. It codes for CAISESGQAYNEQFF.

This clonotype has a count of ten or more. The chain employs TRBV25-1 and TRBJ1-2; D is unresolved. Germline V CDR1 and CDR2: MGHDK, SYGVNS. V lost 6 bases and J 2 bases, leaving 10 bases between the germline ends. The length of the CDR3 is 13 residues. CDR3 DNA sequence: TGTGCCAGCAGCCGCACGGGGAACTATGGCTACACCTTC. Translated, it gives CASSRTGNYGYTF.

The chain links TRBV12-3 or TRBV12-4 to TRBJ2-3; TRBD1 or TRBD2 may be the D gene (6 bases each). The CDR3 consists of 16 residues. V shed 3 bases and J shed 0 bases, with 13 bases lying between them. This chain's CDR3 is CASSLVPGASTDTQYF. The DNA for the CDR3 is TGTGCCAGCAGTTTGGTCCCGGGGGCTAGCACAGATACGCAGTATTTT.

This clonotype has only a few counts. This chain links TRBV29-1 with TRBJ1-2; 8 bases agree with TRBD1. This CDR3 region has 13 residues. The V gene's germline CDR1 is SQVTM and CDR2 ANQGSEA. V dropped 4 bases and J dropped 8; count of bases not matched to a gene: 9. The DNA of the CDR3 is TGCAGCGTTGTCCAACAGGGGGAACGCGGCTACACCTTC. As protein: CSVVQQGERGYTF.

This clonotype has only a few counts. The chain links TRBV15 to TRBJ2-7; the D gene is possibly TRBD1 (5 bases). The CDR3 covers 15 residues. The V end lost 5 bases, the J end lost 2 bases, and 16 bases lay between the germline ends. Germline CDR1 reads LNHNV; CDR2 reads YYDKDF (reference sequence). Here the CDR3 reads CATSDTRADTYEQYF. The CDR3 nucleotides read TGTGCCACCAGCGACACCAGGGCAGATACCTACGAGCAGTACTTC.

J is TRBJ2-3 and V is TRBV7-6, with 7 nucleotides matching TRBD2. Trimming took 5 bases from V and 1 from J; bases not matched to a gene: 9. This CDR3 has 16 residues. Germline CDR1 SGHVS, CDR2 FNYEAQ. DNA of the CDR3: TGTGCCAGCAGCCCCCTATCGGGGGGACGCACAGATACGCAGTATTTT. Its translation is CASSPLSGGRTDTQYF.

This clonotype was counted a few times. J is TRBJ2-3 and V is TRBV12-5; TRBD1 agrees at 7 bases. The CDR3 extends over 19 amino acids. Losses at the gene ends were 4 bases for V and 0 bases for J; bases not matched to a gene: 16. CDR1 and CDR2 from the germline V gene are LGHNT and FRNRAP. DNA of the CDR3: TGTGCTAGTGGTTCGGACCTCTCCCGGGACAGCTCTAGCACAGATACGCAGTATTTT. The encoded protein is CASGSDLSRDSSSTDTQYF.

CDR3 residues: CASSLTPSSTDTQYF. DNA of the CDR3: TGTGCCAGCAGCTTGACTCCGTCGAGCACAGATACGCAGTATTTT. The chain couples TRBV5-6 to TRBJ2-3; no clear D gene. Germline-derived CDR1 and CDR2 are SGHDT and YYEEEE. With 1 base removed from V and 0 bases from J, the gap between germline ends came to 9 bases. CDR3 length equals 15 residues.

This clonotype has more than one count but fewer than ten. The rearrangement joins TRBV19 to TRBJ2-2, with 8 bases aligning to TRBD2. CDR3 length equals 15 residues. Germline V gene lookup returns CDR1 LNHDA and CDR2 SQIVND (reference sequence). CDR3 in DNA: TGTTCCCCCCGACCGGGGGGGCTGTACACCGGGGAGCTGTTTTTT. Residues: CSPRPGGLYTGELFF.

This chain's CDR3 is CSARLANYNEQFF. The DNA of the CDR3 is TGCAGTGCTAGACTAGCGAACTACAATGAGCAGTTCTTC. This chain joins TRBV20-1 and TRBJ2-1; possible D gene TRBD2, 6 bases. This CDR3 has 13 amino acids. The germline V and J ends were trimmed by 2 bases and 3 bases, with 8 bases remaining between them. In germline, CDR1 is DFQATT, CDR2 SNEGSKA (reference sequence).

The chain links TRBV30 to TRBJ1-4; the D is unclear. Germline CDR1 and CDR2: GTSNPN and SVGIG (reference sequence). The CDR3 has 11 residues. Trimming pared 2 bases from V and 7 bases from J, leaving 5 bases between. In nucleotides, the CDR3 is TGTGCCTGGAGTCGGGGTGAAAAACTGTTTTTT. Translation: CAWSRGEKLFF.

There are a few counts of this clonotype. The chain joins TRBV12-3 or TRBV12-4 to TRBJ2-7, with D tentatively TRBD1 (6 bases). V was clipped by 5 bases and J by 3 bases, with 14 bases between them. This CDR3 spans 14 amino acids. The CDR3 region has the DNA TGTGCCAGCAGTGTTCGGACAGTCAGCTACGAGCAGTACTTC. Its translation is CASSVRTVSYEQYF.

The CDR3 nucleotides read TGTGCCATCAGTGAGTCGGTGGTAGCCGATGAGCAGTTCTTC. Translated: CAISESVVADEQFF. This chain uses TRBV10-3 with TRBJ2-1; D gene unclear. CDR1 is ENHRY and CDR2 is SYGVKD in the germline V gene. Between the trimmed V and J ends, which lost 0 bases and 8 bases, there was a span of 11 bases. The CDR3 is 14 amino acids.

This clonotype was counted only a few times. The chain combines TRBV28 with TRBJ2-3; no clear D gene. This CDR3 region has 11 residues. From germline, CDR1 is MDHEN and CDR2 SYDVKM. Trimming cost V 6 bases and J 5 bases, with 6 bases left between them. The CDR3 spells CASSRLDTQYF. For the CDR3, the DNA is TGTGCCAGCAGCCGACTAGATACGCAGTATTTT.

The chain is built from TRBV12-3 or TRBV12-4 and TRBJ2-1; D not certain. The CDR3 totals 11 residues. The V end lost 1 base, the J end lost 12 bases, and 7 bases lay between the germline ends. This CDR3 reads CASSLEGRQFF. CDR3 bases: TGTGCCAGCAGTTTAGAGGGTAGGCAGTTCTTC.

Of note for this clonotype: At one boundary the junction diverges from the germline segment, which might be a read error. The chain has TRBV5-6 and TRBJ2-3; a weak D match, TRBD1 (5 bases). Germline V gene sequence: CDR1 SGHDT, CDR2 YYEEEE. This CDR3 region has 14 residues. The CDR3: CAISLGLLRDTQYF. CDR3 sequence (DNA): TGTGCCATCAGCCTGGGGCTCCTCAGAGATACGCAGTATTTT.

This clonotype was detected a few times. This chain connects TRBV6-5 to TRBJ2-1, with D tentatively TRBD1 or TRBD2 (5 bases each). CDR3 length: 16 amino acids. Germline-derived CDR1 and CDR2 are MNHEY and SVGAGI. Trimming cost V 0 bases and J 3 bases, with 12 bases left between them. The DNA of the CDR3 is TGTGCCAGCAGTTACTCGAGGGGCGAGGGCTACAATGAGCAGTTCTTC. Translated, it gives CASSYSRGEGYNEQFF.

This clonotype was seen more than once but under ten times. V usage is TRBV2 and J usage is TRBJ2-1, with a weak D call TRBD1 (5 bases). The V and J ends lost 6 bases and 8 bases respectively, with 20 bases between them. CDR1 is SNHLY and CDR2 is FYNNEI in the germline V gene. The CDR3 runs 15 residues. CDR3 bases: TGTGCCAGCAGGTTAGACAGCCTACAATGGGATGAGCAGTTCTTC. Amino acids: CASRLDSLQWDEQFF.

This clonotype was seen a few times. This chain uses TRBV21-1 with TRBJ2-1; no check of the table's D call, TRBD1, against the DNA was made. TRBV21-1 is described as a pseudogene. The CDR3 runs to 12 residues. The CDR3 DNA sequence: TGTGCCAGCAGCAACATAGGGGACGAGCAGTTCTTC. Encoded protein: CASSNIGDEQFF.

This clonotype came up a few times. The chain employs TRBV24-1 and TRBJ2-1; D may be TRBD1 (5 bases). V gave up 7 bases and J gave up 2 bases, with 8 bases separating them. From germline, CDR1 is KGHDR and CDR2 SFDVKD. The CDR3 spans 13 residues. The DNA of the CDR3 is TGTGCCACCAGGTGGGGCCCCTACAATGAGCAGTTCTTC. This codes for CATRWGPYNEQFF.

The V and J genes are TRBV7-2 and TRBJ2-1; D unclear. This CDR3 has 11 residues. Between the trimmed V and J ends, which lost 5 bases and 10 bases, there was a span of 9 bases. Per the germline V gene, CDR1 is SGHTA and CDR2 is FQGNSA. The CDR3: CASSPIREQFF. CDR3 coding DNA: TGTGCCAGCAGCCCGATAAGGGAGCAGTTCTTC. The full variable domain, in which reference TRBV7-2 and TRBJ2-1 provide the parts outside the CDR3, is GAGVSQSPSNKVTEKGKDVELRCDPISGHTALYWYRQSLGQGLEFLIYFQGNSAPDKSGLPSDRFSAERTGGSVSTLTIQRTQQEDSAVYLCASSPIREQFFGPGTRLTVL.

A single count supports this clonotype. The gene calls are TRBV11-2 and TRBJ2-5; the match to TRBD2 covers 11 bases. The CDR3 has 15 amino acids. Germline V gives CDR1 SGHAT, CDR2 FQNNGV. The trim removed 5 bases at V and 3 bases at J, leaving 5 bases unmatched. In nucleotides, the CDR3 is TGTGCCAGCAGCGCGCTACTAGCGGGGGAAGAGACCCAGTACTTC. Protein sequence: CASSALLAGEETQYF.